One sample yielded the 32 T cell receptor beta chains listed below, sequenced in a study of OX40 agonist ivuxolimab in advanced cancers. The method was the immunoSEQ multiplex PCR assay. Imported from immuneACCESS, the table was reduced by TCRdb to in-frame sequences with V and J called. These copies leave out some clones; in studies compared against another copy, an unresolved V gene accounts for under half, and the cause of the remainder is not known. The sample table contains nearly 50,000 clones; only one count was recorded for approximately 90% of them. Jointly, the top ten make up around 50% of the sample. Sequenced material: CD4+ or CD8+ T cells sorted from blood, taken in a trial of the OX40 agonist ivuxolimab. Receptors were obtained from an adult with an advanced solid tumor such as melanoma, head and neck, liver or kidney cancer.

The V call is TRBV7-6, the J call TRBJ2-7; 10 bases match TRBD1. V shed 4 bases, J shed 7 bases, and the junction held 4 bases outside the gene matches. Looked up from germline, CDR1 is SGHVS and CDR2 is FNYEAQ. The CDR3 is 13 amino acids. The CDR3 region is CASSSGTGEEQYF. The CDR3, as DNA: TGTGCCAGCAGCTCCGGGACAGGGGAAGAGCAGTACTTC.

The chain employs TRBV25-1 and TRBJ1-1; 7 positions match TRBD1. In germline, CDR1 is MGHDK, CDR2 SYGVNS. V was pared by 10 bases and J by 8 bases, with 10 bases of the junction left unmatched. CDR3 size: 12 residues. The CDR3 here is CATSVGQQEAFF. The CDR3 nucleotides are TGTGCCACATCCGTGGGACAGCAAGAAGCTTTCTTT.

The chain uses TRBV21-1 and TRBJ2-2. TRBV21-1 is shown as a pseudogene. This CDR3 is 14 amino acids long. The CDR3 coding sequence is TGTGCCAGCAGCAAAGGATGGGGGACCGGGGAGCTGTTTTTT. Residues: CASSKGWGTGELFF.

CDR3 amino acids: CASSQGPGTGAWETQYF. CDR3 coding DNA: TGCGCCAGCAGCCAAGGCCCCGGGACAGGGGCGTGGGAGACCCAGTACTTC. This chain links TRBV4-1 with TRBJ2-5, with 10 positions matching TRBD1. This CDR3 is built from 17 residues. Germline CDR1 MGHRA, CDR2 YSYEKL. V lost 1 base to trimming and J lost 5 bases; unmatched junction nucleotides: 10.

The V gene is TRBV30, the J gene TRBJ2-5; D gene uncertain. CDR1 is GTSNPN and CDR2 is SVGIG in the germline V gene (reference sequence). The V end lost 0 bases, the J end lost 5 bases, and 10 bases lay between the germline ends. The CDR3 runs to 13 residues. The CDR3 bases are TGTGCCTGGAGTGTAGGTAGATCGGAGACCCAGTACTTC. This codes for CAWSVGRSETQYF.

The chain combines TRBV7-7 with TRBJ2-1; the D gene is possibly TRBD2 (6 bases). The V end was cut by 0 bases, the J end by 7 bases, with 7 bases between. Per germline, CDR1 SSHAT and CDR2 FNYEAQ (reference sequence). CDR3 length: 13 residues. The CDR3: CASSLARGNEQFF. CDR3 bases: TGTGCCAGCAGCTTAGCGCGGGGAAATGAGCAGTTCTTC. The full variable domain, completed using reference TRBV7-7 and TRBJ2-1, is GAGVSQSPRYKVTKRGQDVTLRCDPISSHATLYWYQQALGQGPEFLTYFNYEAQPDKSGLPSDRFSAERPEGSISTLTIQRTEQRDSAMYRCASSLARGNEQFFGPGTRLTVL.

This sequence joins TRBV19 and TRBJ2-7, with D possibly being TRBD1 (6 bases). The germline CDR1 and CDR2 sequences are LNHDA and SQIVND (reference sequence). This CDR3 comprises 14 residues. Trimming left V 6 bases short and J 5 bases short, with 17 bases between. DNA of the CDR3: TGTGCCAGTAGCCCCCCCGGGACAATCAACGAGCAGTACTTC. Residues: CASSPPGTINEQYF. Variable domain in full (rest from reference TRBV19 and TRBJ2-7): DGGITQSPKYLFRKEGQNVTLSCEQNLNHDAMYWYRQDPGQGLRLIYYSQIVNDFQKGDIAEGYSVSREKKESFPLTVTSAQKNPTAFYLCASSPPGTINEQYFGPGTRLTVT.

Concerning this clone: One junction end disagrees with the germline gene, perhaps due to a read error. The rearrangement uses TRBV7-7 and TRBJ2-1; 11 bases fit TRBD2. The CDR3 extends over 15 amino acids. Germline V gene data show CDR1 as SSHAT and CDR2 as FNYEAQ (reference sequence). CDR3 bases: TGTGCTAGCAGCTCCGGGACTAGCGGATACAATGAGCAGTTCTTC. Translating it yields CASSSGTSGYNEQFF.

The rearrangement links TRBV14 to TRBJ2-7, with a tentative D call TRBD2 (5 bases). The CDR3 consists of 15 residues. The germline V and J ends were trimmed by 6 bases and 2 bases, with 17 bases remaining between them. CDR1 is SGHDN and CDR2 is FVKESK in the germline V gene. CDR3 sequence (DNA): TGTGCCAGCAGGGGCCCGGGGAGCGCTCCCTACGAGCAGTACTTC. This translates into CASRGPGSAPYEQYF.

V is TRBV27 and J is TRBJ1-6; D call uncertain. Germline CDR1 MNHEY, CDR2 SMNVEV (reference sequence). The CDR3 runs to 15 residues. The V and J ends lost 5 bases and 9 bases respectively, with 17 bases between them. The CDR3 nucleotides read TGTGCCAGCAGTCCTCTCGGGGATCGTGGTTCACCCCTCCACTTT. It encodes CASSPLGDRGSPLHF.

The chain is built from TRBV19 and TRBJ2-2; D gene ambiguous. Trimming stripped 7 bases from V and 4 bases from J, with 4 bases between. The CDR3 sequence is 11 residues long. Per the germline V gene, CDR1 is LNHDA and CDR2 is SQIVND (reference sequence). For the CDR3, the DNA is TGTGCCAGTACGATCACCGGGGAGCTGTTTTTT. Protein: CASTITGELFF.

The chain combines TRBV4-3 with TRBJ1-2, with D possibly being TRBD1 (5 bases). Germline-derived CDR1 and CDR2 are LGHNA and YSLEER. The CDR3 is made up of 15 amino acids. V lost 0 bases and J 2 bases, leaving 10 bases between the germline ends. The CDR3 here is CASSQDDSLNYGYTF. Here the CDR3 DNA reads TGCGCCAGCAGCCAAGACGACAGTCTAAACTATGGCTACACCTTC.

This chain links TRBV28 with TRBJ2-2; 8 bases map to TRBD2. CDR1 MDHEN and CDR2 SYDVKM come from the germline V gene. V shed 3 bases, J shed 8 bases, and the junction held 2 bases outside the gene matches. This CDR3 is 13 amino acids long. The CDR3 spells CASSLVAGGELFF. As DNA, the CDR3 is TGTGCCAGCAGTTTGGTAGCGGGGGGGGAGCTGTTTTTT.

This clone was picked up one time. A junction end diverges from the germline sequence, so it may reflect a read error. This chain connects TRBV7-7 to TRBJ2-7; either TRBD1 or TRBD2 may fit D (5 bases each). Germline V CDR1 and CDR2: SSHAT, FNYEAQ (reference sequence). This CDR3 comprises 15 residues. CDR3 nucleotide sequence: TGTGCTAGCAGCTTATTCGCGACTGGGGGTTACGAGCAGTACTTC. It specifies CASSLFATGGYEQYF.

The V call is TRBV19, the J call TRBJ1-1; weak D call: TRBD1 (6 bases). The V end lost 4 bases, the J end lost 3 bases, and 15 bases lay between the germline ends. The germline gives CDR1 LNHDA, CDR2 SQIVND (reference sequence). The CDR3 has 15 amino acids. The CDR3 nucleotides are TGTGCCAGTAGTAAGGAACAGGGTCACGACACTGAAGCTTTCTTT. This codes for CASSKEQGHDTEAFF.

This rearrangement joins TRBV11-2 to TRBJ2-2, with D uncertain. V lost 5 bases and J 2 bases, leaving 15 bases between the germline ends. The germline V gene encodes CDR1 SGHAT and CDR2 FQNNGV. CDR3 length: 16 amino acids. The CDR3 sequence: CASSRPLGSNTGELFF. The CDR3 nucleotides are TGTGCCAGCAGCCGACCCTTGGGCTCAAACACCGGGGAGCTGTTTTTT.

The chain joins TRBV7-9 to TRBJ1-2, with D unclear. Germline V gene data show CDR1 as SEHNR and CDR2 as FQNEAQ (reference sequence). The V end lost 1 base, the J end lost 5 bases, and 8 bases lay between the germline ends. This CDR3 has 13 residues. Here the CDR3 reads CASSLVNGYGYTF. CDR3 in DNA: TGTGCCAGCAGCTTAGTGAATGGTTATGGCTACACCTTC.

The CDR3 DNA sequence: TGCGCCAGCAGCCATCGGACGCAGGGTGGGACTGAAGCTTTCTTT. It encodes CASSHRTQGGTEAFF. The rearrangement links TRBV4-1 to TRBJ1-1; TRBD1 is a possible D gene (5 bases). Germline V gene data show CDR1 as MGHRA and CDR2 as YSYEKL. This CDR3 comprises 15 residues. Trimming took 3 bases from V and 5 from J, leaving 16 bases between them.

The V and J genes are TRBV7-6 and TRBJ2-5, with D tentatively TRBD2 (6 bases). With 5 bases removed from V and 5 bases from J, the gap between germline ends came to 12 bases. The germline V gene has CDR1 SGHVS and CDR2 FNYEAQ. The CDR3 runs to 13 residues. CDR3 in DNA: TGTGCCAGCAGCGCGCCGGAGGGGGAGACCCAGTACTTC. Translated: CASSAPEGETQYF.

The chain couples TRBV7-6 to TRBJ2-5, with 8 bases aligning to TRBD2. Germline CDR1 is SGHVS and CDR2 is FNYEAQ. The CDR3 has 15 amino acids. The J segment lost 5 bases and the V segment lost 4 bases, leaving 9 bases of the junction unmatched. The CDR3 here is CASSSTGGRSETQYF. DNA for the CDR3: TGTGCCAGCAGCTCCACGGGGGGGCGAAGTGAGACCCAGTACTTC. The full variable domain, completed using reference TRBV7-6 and TRBJ2-5, is GAGVSQSPRYKVTKRGQDVALRCDPISGHVSLYWYRQALGQGPEFLTYFNYEAQQDKSGLPNDRFSAERPEGSISTLTIQRTEQRDSAMYRCASSSTGGRSETQYFGPGTRLLVL.

The gene calls are TRBV9 and TRBJ2-5, with D possibly being TRBD2 (6 bases). The V end was cut by 4 bases, the J end by 5 bases, with 21 bases between. Germline lookup yields CDR1 SGDLS and CDR2 YYNGEE. The CDR3 runs 16 residues. CDR3 sequence: CASSPRLVDKGETQYF. In DNA, the CDR3 is TGTGCCAGCAGCCCGAGACTAGTCGATAAGGGGGAGACCCAGTACTTC.

This rearrangement joins TRBV30 to TRBJ1-6; unclear D gene. The CDR3 covers 15 residues. Germline assignment: CDR1 GTSNPN and CDR2 SVGIG (reference sequence). Trimming cost V 4 bases and J 0 bases, with 10 bases left between them. DNA of the CDR3: TGTGCCTGGATGAGTCTGGGCTCCTATAATTCACCCCTCCACTTT. Translation gives CAWMSLGSYNSPLHF.

This clone was seen a single time. The chain carries TRBV7-2 and TRBJ2-7; maybe TRBD2 (5 bases). Germline V lookup: CDR1 SGHTA, CDR2 FQGNSA. The ends were cut back, 2 bases at V and 2 bases at J, with 10 bases in the middle. The CDR3 covers 14 residues. CDR3 DNA: TGTGCCAGCAGCTTAACGGGGAACCCCTACGAGCAGTACTTC. Translation: CASSLTGNPYEQYF.

CDR3 in amino acids: CASSYDSYNEKLFF. For the CDR3, the DNA is TGTGCCAGCAGTTACGACAGCTACAATGAAAAACTGTTTTTT. The chain employs TRBV6-6 and TRBJ1-4; a weak D match, TRBD1 (5 bases). V lost 2 bases, J lost 5 bases, and 9 bases lay in between. Per the germline V gene, CDR1 is MNHNY and CDR2 is SVGAGI (reference sequence). This CDR3 is built from 14 residues.

The chain recombines TRBV2 with TRBJ2-3, with D tentatively TRBD1 (7 bases). The ends were cut back, 10 bases at V and 6 bases at J, with 23 bases in the middle. This CDR3 has 15 amino acids. Germline CDR1 SNHLY, CDR2 FYNNEI. CDR3 nucleotide sequence: TGTGCCACCCGCGGGATCGTTAGGGGGCGGGATACGCAGTATTTT. This encodes CATRGIVRGRDTQYF.

This chain links TRBV4-1 with TRBJ2-1; 7 bases align to TRBD1. The CDR3 totals 15 residues. Germline CDR1 MGHRA, CDR2 YSYEKL. J gave up 7 bases and V 1 base, and 7 bases lay outside the gene matches. CDR3 protein: CASSQVLTGWNEQFF. In nucleotides, the CDR3 is TGCGCCAGCAGCCAAGTCTTGACAGGGTGGAATGAGCAGTTCTTC.

This clone was counted between two and nine times. The rearrangement joins TRBV27 to TRBJ2-6; tentative D call: TRBD1 (5 bases). This CDR3 contains 15 residues. The V and J ends lost 6 bases and 0 bases respectively, with 9 bases between them. In germline, CDR1 is MNHEY, CDR2 SMNVEV (reference sequence). DNA for the CDR3: TGTGCCAGCAGCATAAGGGGCTCTGGGGCCAACGTCCTGACTTTC. Protein: CASSIRGSGANVLTF.

This clone was picked up one time. The V and J genes are TRBV7-9 and TRBJ1-5, with 7 bases that match TRBD1. Germline CDR1 and CDR2: SEHNR and FQNEAQ (reference sequence). Germline trimming cut 5 bases from V and 2 bases from J; bases unmatched to any gene: 9. CDR3 size: 16 residues. The chain's CDR3 is CASSPYTGVGNQPQHF. The DNA of the CDR3 is TGTGCCAGCAGCCCCTATACAGGGGTTGGCAATCAGCCCCAGCATTTT.

As to this clone: The same CDR3 can be traced to other DNA sequences in this sample. This chain connects TRBV27 to TRBJ2-3; D is unresolved. V lost 3 bases to trimming and J lost 5 bases, with 3 bases between them. Germline CDR1 and CDR2: MNHEY and SMNVEV (reference sequence). This CDR3 has 11 residues. The CDR3 DNA is TGTGCCAGCAGTTTGGGAGATACGCAGTATTTT. Protein: CASSLGDTQYF.

This CDR3 is CASSPPGVWTGELFF. The CDR3 coding sequence is TGTGCCAGCTCGCCTCCAGGGGTTTGGACCGGGGAGCTGTTTTTT. The V and J genes are TRBV18 and TRBJ2-2; D possibly corresponds to TRBD1 (6 bases). The CDR3 extends over 15 amino acids. Germline V CDR1 and CDR2: KGHSH, LQKENI. V was cut by 6 bases and J by 5 bases, with 16 bases left in between.

This sequence joins TRBV7-2 and TRBJ2-3; D possibly corresponds to TRBD2 (6 bases). CDR3 size: 15 residues. Germline CDR1 and CDR2: SGHTA and FQGNSA. V lost 5 bases and J lost 4, with 16 bases in between. This CDR3 is CASSHPGLSPDTQYF. CDR3 coding DNA: TGTGCCAGCAGCCACCCGGGACTTTCCCCAGATACGCAGTATTTT.

The rearrangement links TRBV7-9 to TRBJ2-7; D is uncertain. CDR3 length: 13 amino acids. The ends were cut back, 1 base at V and 4 bases at J, with 8 bases in the middle. The germline gives CDR1 SEHNR, CDR2 FQNEAQ (reference sequence). The chain's CDR3 is CASSLGRRYEQYF. The CDR3 DNA follows: TGTGCCAGCAGCTTAGGGCGGAGATACGAGCAGTACTTC.